The 17 T cell receptor beta chains below were found in one sample sequenced in a study of neurological immune-mediated disorders (dated by TCRdb to the late 2010s). The method behind the library was 5' RACE. Sequencing used an Illumina HiSeq 2500. TCRdb took the public reads, trimmed them with fastp at Q25, ran MiXCR for clone calling and kept in-frame beta chains. Each entry is one CDR3 protein sequence, shown with its most common DNA and genes. The sample includes about 46,000 distinct CDR3 sequences, with about 1.8% observed a single time. The biggest ten clones account for 2.2% of the sample. The sequencing input was PBMCs. The origin of the receptors is a middle-aged woman with multiple sclerosis.

Ten or more counts support this clonotype. This chain joins TRBV4-1 and TRBJ1-2; the D is unclear. From germline, CDR1 is MGHRA and CDR2 YSYEKL. The CDR3 contains 11 residues. V was clipped by 1 base and J by 5 bases, with 2 bases between them. The chain's CDR3 is CASSQGYGYTF. CDR3 in DNA: TGCGCCAGCAGCCAAGGGTATGGCTACACCTTC.

There are many counts of this clonotype. This chain links TRBV6-6 with TRBJ1-2, with TRBD1 matching over 10 bases. The CDR3 runs to 15 residues. V trimming: 0 bases; J trimming: 4 bases; junction bases outside the gene matches: 2. Germline loops: CDR1 MNHNY, CDR2 SVGAGI (reference sequence). The CDR3 loop reads CASSYSGQGVYGYTF. The CDR3 DNA is TGTGCCAGCAGTTACTCCGGACAGGGGGTCTATGGCTACACCTTC.

This clonotype appeared many times. The chain couples TRBV20-1 to TRBJ2-2, with D possibly matching TRBD1 (5 bases). Trimming removed 2 bases at V and 2 bases at J, with 9 bases between. Looked up from germline, CDR1 is DFQATT and CDR2 is SNEGSKA (reference sequence). The CDR3 spans 14 residues. Written as DNA, the CDR3 is TGCAGTGCTAGACCAGACAGCAACACCGGGGAGCTGTTTTTT. Amino acid sequence: CSARPDSNTGELFF.

This clonotype has ten or more counts. This rearrangement joins TRBV20-1 to TRBJ2-5; 8 bases map to TRBD2. J was trimmed by 3 bases and V by 1 base; bases with no gene match: 4. This CDR3 has 14 amino acids. In germline, CDR1 is DFQATT, CDR2 SNEGSKA (reference sequence). The CDR3 nucleotides read TGCAGTGCTAGAGGGCGGGGGGTCGAAGAGACCCAGTACTTC. Translating gives CSARGRGVEETQYF.

This clonotype was recorded many times. The V call is TRBV7-3, the J call TRBJ2-3; D may be TRBD1 or TRBD2 (5 bases each). Germline V gene data show CDR1 as SGHTA and CDR2 as FQGTGA. The CDR3 length is 16 residues. Trimming removed 0 bases at V and 5 bases at J, with 15 bases between. The CDR3 reads CASSLTPPHGGDTQYF. CDR3 DNA: TGTGCCAGCAGCTTAACACCTCCCCATGGGGGAGATACGCAGTATTTT.

This clonotype was counted ten times or more. This chain's CDR3 is CSVQRGTGGNGYTF. The CDR3 DNA sequence: TGCAGCGTTCAAAGGGGGACAGGGGGCAATGGCTACACCTTC. This chain links TRBV29-1 with TRBJ1-2; 12 bases align to TRBD1. The CDR3 sequence is 14 residues long. The germline V gene has CDR1 SQVTM and CDR2 ANQGSEA. The J segment lost 6 bases and the V segment lost 5 bases, leaving 7 bases of the junction unmatched.

This clonotype was counted many times. This chain uses TRBV12-3 or TRBV12-4 with TRBJ1-2; D is unclear. V dropped 5 bases and J dropped 4 bases, with 17 bases sitting between them. The length of the CDR3 is 15 residues. For the CDR3, the DNA is TGTGCCAGCAGTGATACGGGTCCCACTGCCTATGGCTACACCTTC. This sequence encodes CASSDTGPTAYGYTF.

This clonotype was picked up many times. The chain has TRBV5-5 and TRBJ2-7; no definite D call. Germline V lookup: CDR1 SGHKS, CDR2 YYEKEE (reference sequence). This CDR3 is built from 12 residues. Trimming removed 1 base at V and 4 bases at J, with 6 bases between. CDR3 in amino acids: CASSLYGYEQYF. As DNA, the CDR3 is TGTGCCAGCAGCTTGTATGGGTACGAGCAGTACTTC.

This clonotype was seen ten or more times. The CDR3 reads CASSLRGSNYGYTF. CDR3 sequence (DNA): TGCGCCAGCAGCTTACGGGGCTCTAACTATGGCTACACCTTC. The genes are TRBV5-1 and TRBJ1-2, with D possibly TRBD1 on 5 matching bases. V was pared by 2 bases and J by 0 bases, with 8 bases between. Germline assignment: CDR1 SGHRS and CDR2 YFSETQ. The CDR3 has 14 amino acids.

This clonotype occurred many times. This chain links TRBV9 with TRBJ2-1; no definite D call. The V gene's germline CDR1 is SGDLS and CDR2 YYNGEE. The CDR3 spans 15 residues. V lost 4 bases, J lost 0 bases, and 11 bases lay in between. The CDR3 sequence: CASSPEADSYNEQFF. In nucleotides, the CDR3 is TGTGCCAGCAGCCCTGAGGCGGACTCCTACAATGAGCAGTTCTTC.

This clonotype was counted ten times or more. The chain is built from TRBV5-1 and TRBJ2-3, with no clear D. With 3 bases removed from V and 5 bases from J, the gap between germline ends came to 4 bases. Germline V CDR1 and CDR2: SGHRS, YFSETQ. The CDR3 spans 11 residues. In nucleotides, the CDR3 is TGCGCCAGCAGCTCCGTAGATACGCAGTATTTT. Residues: CASSSVDTQYF. The whole variable domain, filled in from reference TRBV5-1 and TRBJ2-3, reads KAGVTQTPRYLIKTRGQQVTLSCSPISGHRSVSWYQQTPGQGLQFLFEYFSETQRNKGNFPGRFSGRQFSNSRSEMNVSTLELGDSALYLCASSSVDTQYFGPGTRLTVL.

The table lists this clonotype with many counts. The chain recombines TRBV15 with TRBJ2-3; the match to TRBD2 covers 7 bases. This CDR3 comprises 14 residues. The V segment lost 2 bases and the J segment 3 bases; nucleotides outside the gene matches: 2. In germline, CDR1 is LNHNV, CDR2 YYDKDF (reference sequence). CDR3 loop: CATSRLAATDTQYF. In DNA, the CDR3 is TGTGCCACCAGCAGACTAGCGGCAACAGATACGCAGTATTTT.

This clonotype was found many times. The chain combines TRBV5-1 with TRBJ2-3; possibly TRBD1 for D (6 bases). Germline V lookup: CDR1 SGHRS, CDR2 YFSETQ. Trimming left V 4 bases short and J 0 bases short, with 15 bases between. The CDR3 spans 16 residues. CDR3 nucleotide sequence: TGCGCCAGCAGCCGCGACAGGTCCACTAGCACAGATACGCAGTATTTT. This encodes CASSRDRSTSTDTQYF.

This clonotype was counted at least ten times. The chain recombines TRBV7-9 with TRBJ2-7; D not certain. Per germline, CDR1 SEHNR and CDR2 FQNEAQ (reference sequence). CDR3 size: 14 residues. Trimming stripped 1 base from V and 7 bases from J, with 14 bases between. Written as DNA, the CDR3 is TGTGCCAGCAGCTTAGATTGGGCCGCCGGGGAGCAGTACTTC. Translation gives CASSLDWAAGEQYF.

This clonotype was detected ten times or more. The rearrangement uses TRBV12-3 or TRBV12-4 and TRBJ1-4; 9 nucleotides align to TRBD1. The CDR3 has 15 amino acids. V lost 6 bases to trimming and J lost 8 bases; unmatched junction nucleotides: 10. The CDR3 nucleotides read TGTGCCAGCAGCAAGGCGGGACAGGGCGAGGAAAAACTGTTTTTT. Amino acid sequence: CASSKAGQGEEKLFF.

This clonotype was picked up many times. This chain uses TRBV6-5 with TRBJ2-5; D might be TRBD1 (5 bases). Trimming cost V 4 bases and J 3 bases, with 12 bases left between them. The CDR3 consists of 14 residues. Germline V gene lookup returns CDR1 MNHEY and CDR2 SVGAGI. CDR3 sequence reads: CASSLDSVEETQYF. CDR3 coding DNA: TGTGCCAGCAGTTTAGACAGCGTCGAAGAGACCCAGTACTTC.

The sample holds many counts of this clonotype. The chain employs TRBV29-1 and TRBJ1-1; 9 nucleotides agree with TRBD1. V trimming: 5 bases; J trimming: 3 bases; junction bases outside the gene matches: 10. Germline CDR1 and CDR2: SQVTM and ANQGSEA. This CDR3 region has 15 residues. CDR3 sequence (DNA): TGCAGCGTTCCTTATGGACAGGGGCGGGACACTGAAGCTTTCTTT. Translating it yields CSVPYGQGRDTEAFF. Using reference TRBV29-1 and TRBJ1-1 for the parts outside the CDR3, the full variable domain is SAVISQKPSRDICQRGTSLTIQCQVDSQVTMMFWYRQQPGQSLTLIATANQGSEATYESGFVIDKFPISRPNLTFSTLTVSNMSPEDSSIYLCSVPYGQGRDTEAFFGQGTRLTVV.